The 12 T cell receptor beta chains below all came from one sample that was sequenced in a study of vaccination effects on CD4 cells after COVID-19. Antigen specificity for these receptors is unknown. Libraries were prepared by immunoSEQ multiplex PCR; TCRdb keeps only in-frame clonotypes and omits some of them. The sample comprises tens of thousands of clones, roughly 78% of which are singletons, and approximately 4% rests with the top ten. In the ViraFEST assay, antigen-specific CD4+ clonotypes were identified by expansion after peptide-pool stimulation. Around day 10 of culture, CD4+ T cells were separated out. Having tested negative for nucleocapsid antibodies, the vaccine recipients showed no prior SARS-CoV-2 infection. This sample comprised CD4+ T cells from PBMCs cultured with HCoV-OC43 spike peptides, obtained before COVID-19 vaccination. Indicated subset: HCoV-OC43 spike overlapping peptide pool stimulation. The receptor source for this set is a human donor who received a COVID-19 vaccine.

The rearrangement links TRBV5-5 to TRBJ1-4, with a tentative D call TRBD1 (5 bases). V lost 2 bases and J lost 7, with 15 bases in between. The V gene's germline CDR1 is SGHKS and CDR2 YYEKEE (reference sequence). This CDR3 region has 15 residues. CDR3 amino acids: CASSFGHEVGEKLFF. The CDR3 bases are TGTGCCAGCAGCTTCGGACACGAAGTAGGTGAAAAACTGTTTTTT.

The chain combines TRBV3-1 (or the pseudogene TRBV3-2) with TRBJ2-5; D may match TRBD1 or TRBD2 (5 bases each). The V gene lost 0 bases and the J gene lost 5 bases, with 13 bases spanning the gap. CDR1 is LGHDT and CDR2 is YNNKEL in the germline V gene (reference sequence). CDR3 length: 15 residues. This CDR3 is CASSQDFGAGETQYF. The CDR3 DNA sequence: TGTGCCAGCAGCCAAGATTTCGGGGCTGGGGAGACCCAGTACTTC.

The chain has TRBV7-3 and TRBJ1-1, with 10 bases fitting TRBD1. Trimming removed 5 bases from V and 11 bases from J; junction bases left unmatched: 11. The CDR3 sequence is 14 residues long. Germline-derived CDR1 and CDR2 are SGHTA and FQGTGA. The CDR3 is CASSQWTGGYEAFF. The CDR3 nucleotides are TGTGCCAGCAGCCAATGGACAGGGGGGTACGAGGCTTTCTTT. Together with reference TRBV7-3 and TRBJ1-1, the CDR3 gives the full variable domain: GAGVSQTPSNKVTEKGKYVELRCDPISGHTALYWYRQSLGQGPEFLIYFQGTGAADDSGLPNDRFFAVRPEGSVSTLKIQRTERGDSAVYLCASSQWTGGYEAFFGQGTRLTVV.

The rearrangement uses TRBV2 and TRBJ1-6; a possible D gene is TRBD1 (5 bases). Germline V lookup: CDR1 SNHLY, CDR2 FYNNEI. This CDR3 contains 15 residues. The germline V and J ends were trimmed by 4 bases and 5 bases, with 12 bases remaining between them. CDR3: CASSVGDLNNSPLHF. The CDR3 nucleotides read TGTGCCAGCAGTGTGGGGGACCTCAATAATTCACCCCTCCACTTT.

In the case of this clone: The same CDR3 also results from other DNA sequences found in this sample. The gene calls are TRBV29-1 and TRBJ1-1; D gene unclear. The CDR3 spans 12 residues. V gave up 3 bases and J gave up 1 base, with 6 bases separating them. The germline gives CDR1 SQVTM, CDR2 ANQGSEA. This CDR3 is CSVDWGNTEAFF. CDR3 nucleotide sequence: TGCAGCGTTGATTGGGGGAACACTGAAGCTTTCTTT.

The table lists this clone with a few counts. V gene TRBV19 combines with J gene TRBJ2-2; D call uncertain. Trimming removed 2 bases at V and 0 bases at J, with 4 bases between. The V gene's germline CDR1 is LNHDA and CDR2 SQIVND (reference sequence). This CDR3 region has 14 residues. CDR3 sequence reads: CASSIPANTGELFF. CDR3 DNA sequence: TGTGCCAGTAGTATACCCGCGAACACCGGGGAGCTGTTTTTT. The variable domain in full, completed from reference TRBV19 and TRBJ2-2, reads DGGITQSPKYLFRKEGQNVTLSCEQNLNHDAMYWYRQDPGQGLRLIYYSQIVNDFQKGDIAEGYSVSREKKESFPLTVTSAQKNPTAFYLCASSIPANTGELFFGEGSRLTVL.

This clone has more than one count but fewer than ten. The chain is built from TRBV9 and TRBJ1-6; TRBD1 matches 8 bases. J lost 8 bases, V lost 3 bases, and 10 bases had no gene match. The CDR3 extends over 16 amino acids. The germline gives CDR1 SGDLS, CDR2 YYNGEE. In DNA form, the CDR3 reads TGTGCCAGCAGCGCCCAGACAGGGGTATCGTATTCACCCCTCCACTTT. It encodes CASSAQTGVSYSPLHF.

The chain links TRBV29-1 to TRBJ1-2; D may be TRBD1 (5 bases). V shed 6 bases and J shed 2 bases, with 16 bases lying between them. The CDR3 has 14 amino acids. Looked up from germline, CDR1 is SQVTM and CDR2 is ANQGSEA. CDR3 sequence reads: CSVPRLGGNYGYTF. The CDR3 DNA sequence: TGCAGCGTCCCACGACTGGGGGGAAACTATGGCTACACCTTC.

This clone was seen a handful of times. The chain uses TRBV3-1 (or the pseudogene TRBV3-2) and TRBJ1-5, with 9 bases lining up with TRBD1. V was clipped by 3 bases and J by 3 bases; unmatched bases: 3. The CDR3 totals 15 residues. Per the germline V gene, CDR1 is LGHDT and CDR2 is YNNKEL (reference sequence). The DNA of the CDR3 is TGTGCCAGCAGCCACGGGACAGGGTCCAATCAGCCCCAGCATTTT. As protein: CASSHGTGSNQPQHF.

The J gene is TRBJ2-5, the V gene TRBV9; the D gene is possibly TRBD2 (6 bases). The CDR3 extends over 13 amino acids. V was trimmed by 2 bases and J by 2 bases, leaving 7 bases between them. The germline CDR1 and CDR2 sequences are SGDLS and YYNGEE. The CDR3 reads CASSVRGQETQYF. The CDR3 nucleotides read TGTGCCAGCAGCGTTCGGGGGCAAGAGACCCAGTACTTC.

The chain employs TRBV28 and TRBJ1-6, with no clear D. Between the trimmed V and J ends, which lost 6 bases and 4 bases, there was a span of 10 bases. Per germline, CDR1 MDHEN and CDR2 SYDVKM. The CDR3 is 14 amino acids. CDR3 loop: CASRADQYNSPLHF. In DNA, the CDR3 is TGTGCCAGCAGGGCGGACCAATATAATTCACCCCTCCACTTT.

V usage is TRBV7-2 and J usage is TRBJ2-5, with 12 bases that match TRBD2. The CDR3 runs 14 residues. Looked up from germline, CDR1 is SGHTA and CDR2 is FQGNSA. Trimming cost V 6 bases and J 6 bases; bases outside gene matches: 5. Written as DNA, the CDR3 is TGTGCCAGCAGGACTAGCGGGGGCGGCCAGACCCAGTACTTC. Residues: CASRTSGGGQTQYF.